What follows describes a single T cell receptor (beta chain). This entry belongs to a study of blood T cell repertoires in COVID-19. At the level of the study: The samples span acute and convalescent COVID-19 from the United States, Italy and Spain.

As originally analysed: How many nucleated cells were present was estimated from reference gene primer amplification. The method was immunoSEQ multiplex PCR; TCRdb's version includes in-frame clones alone and lacks a portion of them. V and J calls and clone size follow that table, whereas D and trimming were derived from the DNA. The sample shows more than 200,000 clones, around 87% of them seen only once. The participants were between about 18 and 90 years old and came from under 25 US areas. V gave up 3 bases and J gave up 12 bases, with 12 bases separating them. Germline loops: CDR1 SGHNT, CDR2 YENEEA. This CDR3 has 13 residues.

The receptor was isolated from a woman between 50 and 59 years old who had recovered from COVID-19. V and J are TRBV11-3 and TRBJ2-6, with D possibly matching TRBD1 (6 bases). Specimen: PBMCs or T cells enriched from blood (not recorded which). The CDR3 sequence: CASSFTGQSVLTF. The DNA for the CDR3 is TGTGCCAGCAGCTTTACGGGACAATCCGTCCTGACTTTC.